This T cell receptor beta chain was retrieved from a study of blood T cells in healthy people across ages. Overall study findings and caveats: Observed TCR beta diversity per million T cells went down as age went up. This fall followed a roughly linear course with age.

The germline V gene encodes CDR1 SGHTA and CDR2 FQGNSA. The CDR3 length is 17 residues. Through a sample-barcoded 5' primer and a J-beta primer mix, a second PCR was run for about 6 to 11 cycles. Via MiXCR, TCRdb re-called the 5' RACE reads, giving one row per CDR3 protein. In the table there are hundreds of thousands of distinct CDR3 sequences, 45% to 50% of which are singletons. Worth noting for this clonotype: What it binds is unknown. A much larger clonotype is one base distant, so this may be a read error.

This sequence was found in a woman between 55 and 75 years old in good health. The rearrangement uses TRBV7-2 and TRBJ2-3, with 7 nucleotides matching TRBD2. Sequenced: blood. Written as DNA, the CDR3 is TGTGCCAGCAGCTTTCGATACGGCGGGAGCGGTCGAGATATGCAGTATTTT. As protein: CASSFRYGGSGRDMQYF.